The rows below give T cell receptor beta chains drawn from one sample of a study of radiation and T cells in renal cell carcinoma. The protocol was immunoSEQ multiplex PCR, while the TCRdb copy is restricted to in-frame clones and leaves out a portion. Among 100,000 to 150,000 clones listed, approximately 78% were seen once. The input for sequencing was blood, taken from a patient whose treatment included radiotherapy and nephrectomy. The receptors here all came from a woman aged 60 to 75 with renal cell carcinoma. CDR3s include the opening cysteine and the closing phenylalanine or tryptophan. The order of the fields is clone size, J gene, V gene, D gene, CDR3 DNA, CDR3 protein. The D gene is left open where the match is weak. A clone size is listed for some rows: how often the clone was seen (once, few, many), or a class if it is expanded.

-	TRBJ2-7	TRBV27	TRBD1	TGTGCCAGCAGACTAGGACAGGTCGCTTCGGAGCAGTACTTC	CASRLGQVASEQYF
-	TRBJ1-4	TRBV19	-	TGTGCCAGTAGCCGACAGTATAATGAAAAACTGTTTTTT	CASSRQYNEKLFF
-	TRBJ2-7	TRBV5-4	-	TGTGCCAGCCGCCAGGGGGAGGGAGTTAATTCCTACGAGCAGTACTTC	CASRQGEGVNSYEQYF
-	TRBJ2-2	TRBV2	-	TGTGCCAGCGAGAGGGAAGCGGTCACCGGGGAGCTGTTTTTT	CASEREAVTGELFF
once	TRBJ2-2	TRBV11-2	TRBD2	TGTGCCAGCAGCAAACGACTAGCGGGAGGAACCGGGGAGCTGTTTTTT	CASSKRLAGGTGELFF
few	TRBJ2-3	TRBV19	TRBD1	TGTGCCAGTTTTTCAGGACAGGGAACAGATACGCAGTATTTT	CASFSGQGTDTQYF
-	TRBJ1-4	TRBV7-7	TRBD1	TGTGCTAGCAGCCTCGCGACAGGGGGGGGCCCAACTAATGAAAAACTGTTTTTT	CASSLATGGGPTNEKLFF
-	TRBJ2-3	TRBV5-6	-	TGTGCCAGCAGCTTGAGGAGGGGCAGGTTTGGCACAGATACGCAGTATTTT	CASSLRRGRFGTDTQYF
-	TRBJ1-3	TRBV18	-	TGTGCCAGCTCACCACAGTCGACGGCTGGTGGAAACACCATATATTTT	CASSPQSTAGGNTIYF
-	TRBJ1-6	TRBV7-9	-	TGTGCCAGCAGCTTAACAGGGTTGAATTCACCCCTCCACTTT	CASSLTGLNSPLHF
-	TRBJ2-3	TRBV5-1	TRBD2	TGCGCCAGCAGCCTAAAGCGGGAGGTCTCAGATACGCAGTATTTT	CASSLKREVSDTQYF
-	TRBJ2-1	TRBV9	-	TGTGCCAGCAGCGAGGGCGGGGCCCACTACAATGAGCAGTTCTTC	CASSEGGAHYNEQFF
-	TRBJ1-1	TRBV28	-	TGTGCCAGCAATCGGCCCCTCGGGGTGAACACTGAAGCTTTCTTT	CASNRPLGVNTEAFF
-	TRBJ2-2	TRBV15	-	TGTGCCACCAGCGGGGCCGCGAACACCGGGGAGCTGTTTTTT	CATSGAANTGELFF
-	TRBJ1-6	TRBV4-2	-	TGTGCCAGCAGCCAAGCGGGGAGGATTTATAATTCACCCCTCCACTTT	CASSQAGRIYNSPLHF
-	TRBJ2-3	TRBV18	-	TGTGCCAGCTCACCACAGACCCGAACAGATACGCAGTATTTT	CASSPQTRTDTQYF
-	TRBJ1-6	TRBV18	-	TGTGCCAGCTCACCCGGGGGAGGGGGGAATTCACCCCTCCACTTT	CASSPGGGGNSPLHF
-	TRBJ1-2	TRBV2	-	TGTGCCAGCAGAGGCCGGGCCAACCGGGGCTACACCTTC	CASRGRANRGYTF
-	TRBJ2-5	TRBV6-5	TRBD1	TGTGCCAGCAGGAAAGGGACAGGAGAGACCCAGTACTTC	CASRKGTGETQYF
-	TRBJ2-7	TRBV5-4	-	TGTGCCAGCAGCTCCACATACGAGCAGTACTTC	CASSSTYEQYF
-	TRBJ2-5	TRBV7-9	TRBD2	TGTGCCAGCAGCTTTACTAGCGGGCCTATAATGGGGCAAGAGACCCAGTACTTC	CASSFTSGPIMGQETQYF
-	TRBJ1-5	TRBV10-1	-	TGCGCCAGCAGTGAGGGGCTCAATCAGCCCCAGCATTTT	CASSEGLNQPQHF
-	TRBJ2-7	TRBV4-3	-	TGCGCCAGCAGCCAAATGGGCAGCTCCTACGAGCAGTACTTC	CASSQMGSSYEQYF
-	TRBJ2-1	TRBV7-3	TRBD1	TGTGCCAGCAGCTTGGGACAGGGGGCCTTCAATGAGCAGTTCTTC	CASSLGQGAFNEQFF
-	TRBJ2-7	TRBV5-4	-	TGTGCCAGCAGCCCCCTGGGGCCCTCCTACGAGCAGTACTTC	CASSPLGPSYEQYF
-	TRBJ2-2	TRBV7-9	-	TGTGCCAGCAGCCCAGCAAGGGACACCTACACCGGGGAGCTGTTTTTT	CASSPARDTYTGELFF